The present T cell receptor beta chain was sequenced within a study of regulatory T cells in long-lasting Graves disease. V was trimmed by 0 bases and J by 0 bases, leaving 10 bases between them. The germline V gene has CDR1 SGHRS and CDR2 YFSETQ. This CDR3 has 16 amino acids. The time point: newly diagnosed GD, antithyroid drugs for less than 3 months. Construction of the TCR library relied on RNA isolated from PBMCs. Both iRepertoire HTBI primers and Arm-PCR of CDR3 regions were used to build the TCR beta libraries. Using its own MiXCR run on the multiplex PCR reads, TCRdb lists one record per CDR3 protein. Seen here are about 500,000 distinct CDR3 sequences, 12% observed once, and the top ten hold 8.9%. This same sample was also taken into another study, of T cells in Graves' hyperthyroidism and ophthalmopathy.

The receptor comes from a woman aged 25 to 45 with Graves disease. The gene calls are TRBV5-1 and TRBJ1-5; no clear D. Sequenced material: peripheral blood mononuclear cells (PBMCs), taken at new diagnosis, from a patient treated with antithyroid drugs. The CDR3 DNA is TGCGCCAGCAGCTTGGACGGAATTAATAGCAATCAGCCCCAGCATTTT. Protein sequence: CASSLDGINSNQPQHF.